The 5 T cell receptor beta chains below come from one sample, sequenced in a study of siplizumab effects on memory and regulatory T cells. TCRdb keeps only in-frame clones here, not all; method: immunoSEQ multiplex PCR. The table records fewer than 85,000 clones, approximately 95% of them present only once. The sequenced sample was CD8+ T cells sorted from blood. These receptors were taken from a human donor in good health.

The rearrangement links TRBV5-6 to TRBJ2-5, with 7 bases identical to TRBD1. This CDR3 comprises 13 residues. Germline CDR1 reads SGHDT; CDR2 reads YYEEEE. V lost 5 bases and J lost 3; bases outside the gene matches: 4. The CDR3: CASRGDREETQYF. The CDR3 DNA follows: TGTGCCAGCAGGGGGGACAGAGAAGAGACCCAGTACTTC.

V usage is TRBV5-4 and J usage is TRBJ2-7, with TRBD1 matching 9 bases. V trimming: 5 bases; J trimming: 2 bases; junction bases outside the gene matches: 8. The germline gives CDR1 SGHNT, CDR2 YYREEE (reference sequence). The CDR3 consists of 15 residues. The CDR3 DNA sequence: TGTGCCAGCAGACCGGACAGGGGCACAACCTACGAGCAGTACTTC. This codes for CASRPDRGTTYEQYF.

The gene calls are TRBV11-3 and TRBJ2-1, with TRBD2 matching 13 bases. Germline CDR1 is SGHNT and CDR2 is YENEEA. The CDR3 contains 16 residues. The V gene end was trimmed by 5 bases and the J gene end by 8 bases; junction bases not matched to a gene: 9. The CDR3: CASSTRTSGSIDEQFF. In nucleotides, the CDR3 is TGTGCCAGCAGCACCCGGACTAGCGGGAGTATTGATGAGCAGTTCTTC.

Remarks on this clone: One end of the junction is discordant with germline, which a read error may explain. The CDR3 is CASSAWTGEGLVGALF. The CDR3 nucleotides read TGCGCCAGCAGCGCTTGGACAGGGGAAGGGCTTGTGGGTGCCCTCTTC. The genes are TRBV5-1 and TRBJ2-7; 9 positions match TRBD1. Germline CDR1 reads SGHRS; CDR2 reads YFSETQ. CDR3 length: 16 amino acids.

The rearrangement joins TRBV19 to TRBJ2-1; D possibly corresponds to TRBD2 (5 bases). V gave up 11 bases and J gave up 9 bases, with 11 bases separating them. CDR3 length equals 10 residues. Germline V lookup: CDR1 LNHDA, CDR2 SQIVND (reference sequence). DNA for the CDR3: TGTGCCCGGGTTGGAGGTGAGCAGTTCTTC. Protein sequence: CARVGGEQFF.